This T cell receptor (beta chain) stems from a study of cytomegalovirus exposure and HLA in healthy donors. Background on the study: Assignment to the Caucasian-associated ancestry cluster applied to about 80% of the 300 to 500 genotyped donors. General study results and limits: Within the data, a cluster of highly shared sequence variants was likely a sequencing artifact.

Amplification used 60 Vbeta primers and 13 Jbeta primers. Profiling relied on immunoSEQ multiplex PCR, and the TCRdb table lists in-frame clones only, not all of them. The data show about 140,000 clones, about three quarters seen once. The CDR3 spans 13 residues. Trimming removed 5 bases at V and 9 bases at J, with 14 bases between. Looked up from germline, CDR1 is KGHSH and CDR2 is LQKENI. To note about this clone: Its specificity is unknown.

Healthy bone marrow donors made up the donors. J is TRBJ2-1 and V is TRBV18, with TRBD2 as a possible D gene (5 bases). The sequenced sample was PBMCs. This receptor was obtained from a middle-aged man in good health and CMV-seropositive. The DNA for the CDR3 is TGTGCCAGCTCAGAGGGTGGCCGTAGTGAGCAGTTCTTC. Its translation is CASSEGGRSEQFF.